The 8 T cell receptor beta chains below were found in one sample sequenced in a study of OX40 agonist ivuxolimab in advanced cancers. Library method: the immunoSEQ multiplex PCR assay. TCRdb retrieved this table from immuneACCESS and kept in-frame rearrangements only. Not all clones are present; in checked studies, unresolved V genes account for under half, and no reason is known for the remainder. The sample contains about 74,000 clones, 80% to 85% of them found a single time. The top ten constitute 2.1% of the sample. The sample in question was CD4+ or CD8+ T cells sorted from blood, obtained in a trial of the OX40 agonist ivuxolimab. The origin of the receptors is an adult with an advanced solid tumor such as melanoma, head and neck, liver or kidney cancer.

The CDR3 region has the DNA TGTGCCAGCAGCTCGACCGGGACAGGGATGTTTGAGCAGTTCTTC. It encodes CASSSTGTGMFEQFF. V usage is TRBV7-2 and J usage is TRBJ2-1, with 9 nucleotides matching TRBD1. This CDR3 has 15 amino acids. The V segment lost 4 bases and the J segment 9 bases; nucleotides outside the gene matches: 10. CDR1 and CDR2 (germline): SGHTA, FQGNSA. The full variable domain, completed using reference TRBV7-2 and TRBJ2-1, is GAGVSQSPSNKVTEKGKDVELRCDPISGHTALYWYRQSLGQGLEFLIYFQGNSAPDKSGLPSDRFSAERTGGSVSTLTIQRTQQEDSAVYLCASSSTGTGMFEQFFGPGTRLTVL.

The genes are TRBV6-1 and TRBJ2-1; D is ambiguous. There are 12 residues in the CDR3. Per germline, CDR1 MNHNS and CDR2 SASEGT. The germline V and J ends were trimmed by 6 bases and 3 bases, with 6 bases remaining between them. CDR3 sequence: CASSGSYNEQFF. CDR3 DNA: TGTGCCAGCAGCGGCAGCTACAATGAGCAGTTCTTC.

This chain uses TRBV6-5 with TRBJ1-1; D remains unclear. Germline lookup yields CDR1 MNHEY and CDR2 SVGAGI. The CDR3 runs to 13 residues. Trimming removed 6 bases from V and 3 bases from J, with 11 bases in between. The CDR3, as DNA: TGTGCCAGCAGCCCCCCAATGCACACTGAAGCTTTCTTT. It yields the protein CASSPPMHTEAFF.

The rearrangement links TRBV5-1 to TRBJ1-5, with D perhaps TRBD1 (6 bases). CDR3 size: 21 residues. The germline V and J ends were trimmed by 4 bases and 0 bases, with 29 bases remaining between them. CDR1 and CDR2 from the germline V gene are SGHRS and YFSETQ. The CDR3 DNA reads as TGCGCCAGCAGCCTTAACAAGCCCTTGACAGGAGTCAGTTATAGCAATCAGCCCCAGCATTTT. This gives the protein CASSLNKPLTGVSYSNQPQHF.

The chain recombines TRBV5-1 with TRBJ2-1; 9 bases align to TRBD1. The CDR3 length is 15 residues. The germline V gene has CDR1 SGHRS and CDR2 YFSETQ. V dropped 6 bases and J dropped 2; count of bases not matched to a gene: 6. The CDR3 DNA reads as TGCGCCAGCATTTTCGGGACAGGGCCCTACAATGAGCAGTTCTTC. Encoded protein: CASIFGTGPYNEQFF.

The chain employs TRBV7-8 and TRBJ1-1; D ambiguous. Germline loops: CDR1 SGHVS, CDR2 FQNEAQ. The ends were cut back, 5 bases at V and 0 bases at J, with 16 bases in the middle. The CDR3 has 16 amino acids. CDR3 bases: TGTGCCAGCAGCGCCCTGCTGACTACCGTGAACACTGAAGCTTTCTTT. Translation: CASSALLTTVNTEAFF.

The chain links TRBV7-2 to TRBJ2-1, with 7 bases aligning to TRBD1. The CDR3 sequence is 13 residues long. Germline V lookup: CDR1 SGHTA, CDR2 FQGNSA. Trimming removed 5 bases from V and 7 bases from J; junction bases left unmatched: 5. The CDR3 loop reads CASSTTGVNEQFF. As DNA, the CDR3 is TGTGCCAGCAGCACAACAGGGGTGAATGAGCAGTTCTTC.

The V gene is TRBV7-8, the J gene TRBJ1-4; TRBD1 is a possible D gene (5 bases). The V end was cut by 5 bases, the J end by 5 bases, with 12 bases between. CDR3 length equals 14 residues. The V gene's germline CDR1 is SGHVS and CDR2 FQNEAQ. CDR3 protein: CASSGGGANEKLFF. The CDR3, as DNA: TGTGCCAGCAGCGGCGGGGGAGCAAATGAAAAACTGTTTTTT.